This TCR beta chain was recorded in a study of T cell responses to AZD1222 COVID-19 vaccine. Between the trimmed V and J ends, which lost 0 bases and 6 bases, there was a span of 9 bases. Germline V gene lookup returns CDR1 WSHSY and CDR2 SAAADI. There are 13 residues in the CDR3. This clone was seen a single time. The repertoire was sequenced with immunoSEQ multiplex PCR; TCRdb's copy has only in-frame clones and lacks some. Seen here are 140,000 or so clones, approximately 90% observed once, and the top ten hold around 1.6%. This chain links TRBV10-2 with TRBJ2-7, with D perhaps TRBD2 (5 bases). The sample was peripheral blood, taken on day 0 of AZD1222 vaccination. This sequence was found in an adult in good health. CDR3 sequence (DNA): TGCGCCAGCAGTGAGTCCACTAGATTCGAGCAGTACTTC. This sequence encodes CASSESTRFEQYF.